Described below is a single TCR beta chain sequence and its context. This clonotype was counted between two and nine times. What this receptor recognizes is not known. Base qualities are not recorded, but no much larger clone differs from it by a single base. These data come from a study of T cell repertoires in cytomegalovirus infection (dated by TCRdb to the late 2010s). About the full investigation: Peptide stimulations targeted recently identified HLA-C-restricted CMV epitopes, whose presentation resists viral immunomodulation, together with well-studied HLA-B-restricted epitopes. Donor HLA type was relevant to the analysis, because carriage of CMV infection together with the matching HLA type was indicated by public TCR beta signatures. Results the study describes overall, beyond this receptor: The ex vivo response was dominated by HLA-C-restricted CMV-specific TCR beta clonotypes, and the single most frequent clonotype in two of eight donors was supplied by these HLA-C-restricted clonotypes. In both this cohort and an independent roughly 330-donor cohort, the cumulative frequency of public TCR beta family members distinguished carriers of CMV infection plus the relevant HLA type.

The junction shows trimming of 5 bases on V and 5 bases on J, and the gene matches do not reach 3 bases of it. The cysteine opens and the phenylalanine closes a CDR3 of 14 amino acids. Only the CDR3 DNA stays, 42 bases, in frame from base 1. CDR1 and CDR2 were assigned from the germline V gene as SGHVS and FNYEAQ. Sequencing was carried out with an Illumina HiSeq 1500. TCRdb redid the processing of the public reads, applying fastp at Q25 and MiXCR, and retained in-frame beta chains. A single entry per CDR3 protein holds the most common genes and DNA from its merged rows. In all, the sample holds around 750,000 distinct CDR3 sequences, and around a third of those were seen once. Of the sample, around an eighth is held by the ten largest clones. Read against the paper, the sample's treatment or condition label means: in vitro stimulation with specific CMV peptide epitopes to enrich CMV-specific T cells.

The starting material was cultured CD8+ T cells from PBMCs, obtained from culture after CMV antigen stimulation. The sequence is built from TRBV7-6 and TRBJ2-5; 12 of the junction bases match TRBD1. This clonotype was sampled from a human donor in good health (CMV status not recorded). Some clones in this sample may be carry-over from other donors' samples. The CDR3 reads CASSGTGGWETQYF. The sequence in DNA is TGTGCCAGCAGCGGGACAGGGGGCTGGGAGACCCAGTACTTC.